The 10 T cell receptor beta chains presented below share a single source sample, sequenced in a study of T cells in Graves' hyperthyroidism and ophthalmopathy (dated by TCRdb to about 2019). The library was prepared using multiplex PCR. Sequencing was performed on an Illumina HiSeq 2000. The TCR beta CDR3 regions were amplified from RNA transcripts. The first round of RT-PCR for the TCR CDR3 was performed with the HTBI primer set and the Qiagen OneStep RT-PCR kit. TCRdb itself trimmed the public reads at Q25 with fastp, ran MiXCR and retained productive beta chains. Rows are unified per CDR3 protein, each entry keeping the most common DNA and genes. The table for this sample lists about 590,000 distinct CDR3 sequences; less than 20% of them were counted only once. The top ten constitute approximately 7% of the sample. Sequencing was done on a sample of blood. These receptors were obtained from a woman in her twenties or thirties with Graves' hyperthyroidism.

The table lists this clonotype with a few counts. V is TRBV28 and J is TRBJ2-1; 11 bases are shared with TRBD2. The V gene end was trimmed by 3 bases and the J gene end by 1 base; junction bases not matched to a gene: 11. This CDR3 is built from 19 residues. Germline CDR1 is MDHEN and CDR2 is SYDVKM. CDR3 DNA sequence: TGTGCCAGCAGTTTTTTTTTTTCGGCTAGCGGGAGGTCCTACAATGAGCAGTTCTTC. Translated, it gives CASSFFFSASGRSYNEQFF.

This clonotype was counted many times. The rearrangement joins TRBV3-1 to TRBJ2-1; 9 bases agree with TRBD2. Losses at the gene ends were 3 bases for V and 0 bases for J; bases not matched to a gene: 3. The CDR3 loop spans 16 amino acids. The germline V gene encodes CDR1 LGHDT and CDR2 YNNKEL (reference sequence). The CDR3 DNA reads as TGTGCCAGCAGCCATCTTAGCGGGAGCTCCTACAATGAGCAGTTCTTC. Amino acid sequence: CASSHLSGSSYNEQFF.

The sample holds many counts of this clonotype. The chain uses TRBV20-1 and TRBJ1-2; D unresolved. V was shortened by 0 bases and J by 9 bases, with 14 bases between the two germline ends. CDR3 size: 13 residues. Germline V gene sequence: CDR1 DFQATT, CDR2 SNEGSKA (reference sequence). The CDR3 DNA sequence: TGCAGTGCTAGAGATCGTCCTGATTTGAGCTACACCTTC. As protein: CSARDRPDLSYTF.

The sample holds a few counts of this clonotype. The V and J genes are TRBV4-2 and TRBJ1-2, with 9 positions matching TRBD1. V lost 2 bases to trimming and J lost 6 bases; unmatched junction nucleotides: 4. CDR3 size: 14 residues. Germline lookup yields CDR1 LGHNA and CDR2 YNFKEQ. The CDR3 is CASSQPGTGHGYTF. Here the CDR3 DNA reads TGTGCCAGCAGCCAACCCGGGACAGGGCATGGCTACACCTTC.

This clonotype was counted at least ten times. V gene TRBV9 combines with J gene TRBJ2-7; 7 bases align to TRBD1. J was trimmed by 3 bases and V by 7 bases; bases with no gene match: 10. The CDR3 consists of 14 residues. Germline CDR1 is SGDLS and CDR2 is YYNGEE. CDR3 coding DNA: TGTGCCAGCGCCCGTAGTGCAGGGGGCTACGAGCAGTACTTC. Protein product: CASARSAGGYEQYF.

The chain combines TRBV6-5 with TRBJ2-7; TRBD2 might be the D (6 bases). The V gene's germline CDR1 is MNHEY and CDR2 SVGAGI. Deletions cut 0 bases from V and 7 bases from J, with 22 bases between. This CDR3 comprises 17 residues. CDR3 residues: CASSYSKAIGSPREQYF. CDR3 nucleotides: TGTGCCAGCAGTTACTCGAAGGCGATCGGGAGTCCGAGAGAGCAGTACTTC.

This clonotype came up a few times. The gene calls are TRBV15 and TRBJ2-3; D is unclear. The germline V gene encodes CDR1 LNHNV and CDR2 YYDKDF (reference sequence). The CDR3 contains 16 residues. Trimming pared 0 bases from V and 0 bases from J, leaving 10 bases between. The CDR3 sequence is CATSRDLFDSTDTQYF. The CDR3 DNA is TGTGCCACCAGCAGAGATTTGTTCGATAGCACAGATACGCAGTATTTT.

CDR3: CSASHLGGEDFPDTQYF. The CDR3 nucleotides read TGCAGCGCCTCACATCTGGGGGGGGAGGACTTCCCAGATACGCAGTATTTT. The gene calls are TRBV29-1 and TRBJ2-3; 7 bases map to TRBD2. The germline CDR1 and CDR2 sequences are SQVTM and ANQGSEA. J was trimmed by 4 bases and V by 7 bases; bases with no gene match: 20. The CDR3 runs 17 residues.

This clonotype has at least ten counts. The chain is built from TRBV2 and TRBJ2-7; weak D call: TRBD2 (5 bases). V was trimmed by 4 bases and J by 1 base, leaving 11 bases between them. The CDR3 has 14 amino acids. Germline CDR1 and CDR2: SNHLY and FYNNEI. The CDR3 reads CASSATRFSYEQYF. The CDR3 DNA follows: TGTGCCAGCAGTGCTACTAGGTTTTCCTACGAGCAGTACTTC.

The rearrangement links TRBV28 to TRBJ1-6; a weak D match, TRBD1 (6 bases). Germline V gene data show CDR1 as MDHEN and CDR2 as SYDVKM. With 8 bases removed from V and 8 bases from J, the gap between germline ends came to 16 bases. The CDR3 consists of 14 residues. CDR3 in DNA: TGTGCCAGCGGACAGCTGGGGTATGATTCACCCCTCCACTTT. Amino acid sequence: CASGQLGYDSPLHF.